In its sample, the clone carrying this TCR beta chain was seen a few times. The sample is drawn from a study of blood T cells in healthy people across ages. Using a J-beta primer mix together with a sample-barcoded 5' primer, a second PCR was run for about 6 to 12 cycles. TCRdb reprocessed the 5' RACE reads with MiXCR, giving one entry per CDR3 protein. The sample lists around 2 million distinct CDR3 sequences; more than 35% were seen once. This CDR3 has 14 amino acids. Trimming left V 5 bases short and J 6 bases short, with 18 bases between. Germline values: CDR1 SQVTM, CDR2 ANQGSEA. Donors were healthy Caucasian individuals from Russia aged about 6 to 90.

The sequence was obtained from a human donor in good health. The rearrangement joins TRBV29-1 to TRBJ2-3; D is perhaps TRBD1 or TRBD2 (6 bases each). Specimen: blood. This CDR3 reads CSVSEDGGKDTQYF. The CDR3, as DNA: TGCAGCGTTTCAGAAGACGGGGGCAAGGATACGCAGTATTTT.